This T cell receptor beta chain comes out of a study of CD8 T cells in ankylosing spondylitis. Study-level results: The clones that were linked to disease were reported to be significantly enriched in matched synovial fluid samples from ankylosing spondylitis patients. Clones linked with disease were CD8+ and fairly uncommon in the peripheral blood.

Germline loops: CDR1 DFQATT, CDR2 SNEGSKA (reference sequence). V trimming: 6 bases; J trimming: 3 bases; junction bases outside the gene matches: 8. CDR3 length: 13 residues. In its sample, this clonotype was seen many times. Its target is not known. Libraries of TCR beta came from quantitative 5'-RACE with molecular barcodes. TCRdb passed the 5' RACE reads through MiXCR, listing each CDR3 protein once. Counted here are 240,000 or so distinct CDR3 sequences, about 10% occurring once; the ten biggest clones make up less than 7%. This chain links TRBV20-1 with TRBJ2-7; 7 nucleotides agree with TRBD1. The receptor comes from a male donor with ankylosing spondylitis or in good health (not recorded which). The sequenced sample consisted of blood, either unsorted or a sorted T cell fraction (not recorded which). CDR3 nucleotide sequence: TGCAGTGCCCGCGAGACAGGGTTCTACGAGCAGTACTTC. Its protein is CSARETGFYEQYF.